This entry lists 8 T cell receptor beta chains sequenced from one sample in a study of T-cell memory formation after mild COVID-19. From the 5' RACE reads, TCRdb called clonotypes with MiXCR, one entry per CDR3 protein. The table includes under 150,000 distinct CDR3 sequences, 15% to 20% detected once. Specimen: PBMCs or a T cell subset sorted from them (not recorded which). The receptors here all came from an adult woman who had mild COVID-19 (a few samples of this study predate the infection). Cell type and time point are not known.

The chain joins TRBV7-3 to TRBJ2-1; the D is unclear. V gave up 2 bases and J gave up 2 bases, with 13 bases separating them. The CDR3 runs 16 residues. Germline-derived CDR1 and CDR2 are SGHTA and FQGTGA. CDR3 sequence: CASSLGSANPYNEQFF. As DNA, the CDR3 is TGTGCCAGCAGCTTAGGGTCCGCAAATCCCTACAATGAGCAGTTCTTC.

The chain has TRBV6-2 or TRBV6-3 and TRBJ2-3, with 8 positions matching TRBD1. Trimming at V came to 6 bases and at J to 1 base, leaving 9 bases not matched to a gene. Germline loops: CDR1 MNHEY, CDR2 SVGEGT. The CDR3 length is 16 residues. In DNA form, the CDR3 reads TGTGCCAGCAGAAACGGACAGGGCCTGGGCACAGATACGCAGTATTTT. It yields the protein CASRNGQGLGTDTQYF.

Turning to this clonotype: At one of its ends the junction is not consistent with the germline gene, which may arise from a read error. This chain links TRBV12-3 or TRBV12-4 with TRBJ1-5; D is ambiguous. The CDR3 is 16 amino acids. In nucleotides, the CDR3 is TGTGCCAGCAGTTCAACCTACCCTGGTCCCAATCAGTCCCAGCATTTT. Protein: CASSSTYPGPNQSQHF.

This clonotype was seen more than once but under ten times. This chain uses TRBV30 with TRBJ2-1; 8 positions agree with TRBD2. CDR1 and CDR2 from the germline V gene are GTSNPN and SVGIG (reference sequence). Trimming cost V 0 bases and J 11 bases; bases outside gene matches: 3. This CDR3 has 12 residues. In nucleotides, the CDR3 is TGTGCCTGGAGTGTGCCGGGGGGGAAGCAGTTCTTC. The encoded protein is CAWSVPGGKQFF. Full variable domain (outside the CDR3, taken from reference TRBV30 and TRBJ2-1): SQTIHQWPATLVQPVGSPLSLECTVEGTSNPNLYWYRQAAGRGLQLLFYSVGIGQISSEVPQNLSASRPQDRQFILSSKKLLLSDSGFYLCAWSVPGGKQFFGPGTRLTVL.

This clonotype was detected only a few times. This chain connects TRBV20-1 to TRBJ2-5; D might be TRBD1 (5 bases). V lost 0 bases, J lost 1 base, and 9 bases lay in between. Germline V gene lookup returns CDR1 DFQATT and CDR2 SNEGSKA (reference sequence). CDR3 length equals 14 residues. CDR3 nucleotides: TGCAGTGCTAGAGATTGGGGCAGCCAAGAGACCCAGTACTTC. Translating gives CSARDWGSQETQYF.

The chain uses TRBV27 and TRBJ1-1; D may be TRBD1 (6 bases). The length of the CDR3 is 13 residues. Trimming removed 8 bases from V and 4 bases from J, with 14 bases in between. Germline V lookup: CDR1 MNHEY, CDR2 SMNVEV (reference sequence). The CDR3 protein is CASGRGLVTEAFF. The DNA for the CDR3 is TGTGCCAGCGGACGGGGGCTGGTCACTGAAGCTTTCTTT.

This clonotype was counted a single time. CDR3: CASSTGRNSNQPQHF. CDR3 sequence (DNA): TGTGCCAGCAGCACCGGACGTAATAGCAATCAGCCCCAGCATTTT. This chain uses TRBV6-6 with TRBJ1-5; D remains unclear. With 6 bases removed from V and 0 bases from J, the gap between germline ends came to 12 bases. The CDR3 has 15 residues. CDR1 and CDR2 from the germline V gene are MNHNY and SVGAGI (reference sequence).

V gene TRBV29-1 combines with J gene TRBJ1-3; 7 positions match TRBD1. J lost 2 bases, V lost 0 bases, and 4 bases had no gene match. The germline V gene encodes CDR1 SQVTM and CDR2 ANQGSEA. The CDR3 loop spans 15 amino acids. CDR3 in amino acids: CSVEDRDRTGNTIYF. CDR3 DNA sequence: TGCAGCGTTGAAGATCGGGACAGAACTGGAAACACCATATATTTT.